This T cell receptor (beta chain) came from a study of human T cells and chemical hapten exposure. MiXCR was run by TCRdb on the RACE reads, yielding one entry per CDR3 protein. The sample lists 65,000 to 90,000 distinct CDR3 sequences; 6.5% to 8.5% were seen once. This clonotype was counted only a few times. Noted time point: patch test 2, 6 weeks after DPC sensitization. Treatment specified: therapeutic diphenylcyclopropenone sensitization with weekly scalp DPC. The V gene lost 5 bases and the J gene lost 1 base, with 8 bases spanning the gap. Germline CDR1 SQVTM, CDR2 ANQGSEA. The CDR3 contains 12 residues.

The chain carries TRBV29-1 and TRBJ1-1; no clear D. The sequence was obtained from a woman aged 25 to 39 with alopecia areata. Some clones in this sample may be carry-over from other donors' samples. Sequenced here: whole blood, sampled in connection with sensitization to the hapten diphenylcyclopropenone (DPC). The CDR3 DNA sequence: TGCAGCGTTCATCGCGCGAACACTGAAGCTTTCTTT. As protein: CSVHRANTEAFF.